This T cell receptor (beta chain) originates from a study of somatic mutations in cytotoxic T cells in rheumatoid arthritis. Study results and limitations: A significant difference in CD8+ T-cell clonality was not found between rheumatoid arthritis patients and age-matched healthy controls. Which antigens the expanded CD8+ clones targeted was unknown.

The assay was immunoSEQ multiplex PCR, and TCRdb's table has in-frame clones only and misses some. Among about 17,000 clones, 82% were seen once, and the ten largest hold about 20%. Comment on this clone: Its antigen is still unknown.

Per the germline V gene, CDR1 is LNHNV and CDR2 is YYDKDF (reference sequence). The CDR3 sequence is 15 residues long. Trimming took 0 bases from V and 4 from J, leaving 10 bases between them. The material sequenced was CD8+ T cells sorted from blood. The chain is built from TRBV15 and TRBJ1-3; D unclear. This clonotype was obtained from an adult with rheumatoid arthritis. The CDR3: CATSRDLHRGNTIYF. The DNA for the CDR3 is TGTGCCACCAGCAGAGATTTGCACAGAGGAAACACCATATATTTT. The variable domain in full, with the rest retrieved from reference TRBV15 and TRBJ1-3, is DAMVIQNPRYQVTQFGKPVTLSCSQTLNHNVMYWYQQKSSQAPKLLFHYYDKDFNNEADTPDNFQSRRPNTSFCFLDIRSPGLGDTAMYLCATSRDLHRGNTIYFGEGSWLTVV.